The 15 T cell receptor beta chains in this list originate from one sample, sequenced in a study of molecular identifiers for immune sequencing clone quantification. One entry per CDR3 protein, called by TCRdb with MiXCR from the PCR reads. This table holds 70,000 to 95,000 distinct CDR3 sequences, around 20% found once. Sequenced sample: naive CD8+ T cells from blood, with Jurkat cell RNA spiked in. The sample's subset: FACS-sorted CD8+CD4-CCR7+CD45RA+ naive T cells. These receptors originate from a human donor in good health. Some libraries in this study had Jurkat cell RNA spiked in.

Ten or more counts support this clonotype. V and J are TRBV5-4 and TRBJ2-3; TRBD2 aligns across 9 bases. The CDR3 contains 17 residues. Germline lookup yields CDR1 SGHNT and CDR2 YYREEE (reference sequence). The J segment lost 5 bases and the V segment lost 4 bases, leaving 14 bases of the junction unmatched. This chain's CDR3 is CASSDPGASGVVDTQYF. The CDR3 bases are TGTGCCAGCAGCGATCCTGGGGCTAGCGGGGTGGTAGATACGCAGTATTTT. Full variable domain (rest looked up from reference TRBV5-4 and TRBJ2-3): ETGVTQSPTHLIKTRGQQVTLRCSSQSGHNTVSWYQQALGQGPQFIFQYYREEENGRGNFPPRFSGLQFPNYSSELNVNALELDDSALYLCASSDPGASGVVDTQYFGPGTRLTVL.

A few counts support this clonotype. This may be a read error, as it is one base from a much larger clone. J is TRBJ2-7 and V is TRBV14; no clear D. V dropped 1 base and J dropped 6 bases, with 13 bases sitting between them. Germline V lookup: CDR1 SGHDN, CDR2 FVKESK. The CDR3 consists of 14 residues. CDR3 DNA sequence: TGTGCCAGCAGCCAAGGAGGAAATCCCTGCGAGCAGTACTTC. Residues: CASSQGGNPCEQYF.

This clonotype has at least ten counts. V is TRBV12-5 and J is TRBJ2-3, with a tentative D call TRBD1 (5 bases). Between the trimmed V and J ends, which lost 1 base and 0 bases, there was a span of 8 bases. This CDR3 comprises 15 residues. The germline gives CDR1 LGHNT, CDR2 FRNRAP. CDR3 in amino acids: CASGLDRSSTDTQYF. DNA for the CDR3: TGTGCTAGTGGTTTGGACAGGTCTAGCACAGATACGCAGTATTTT.

As to this clonotype: Just one base apart from a much larger clone, this may be a read error. This rearrangement joins TRBV3-1 to TRBJ2-7, with TRBD2 identical over 7 bases. The germline gives CDR1 LGHDT, CDR2 YNNKEL (reference sequence). This CDR3 contains 15 residues. In DNA, the CDR3 is TGTGTCAGCAGCCAAGACCGGGGGAGCGGGAACGAGCAGTACTTC. Encoded protein: CVSSQDRGSGNEQYF.

This clonotype was detected ten times or more. The V and J genes are TRBV20-1 and TRBJ2-3, with 9 bases lining up with TRBD1. The CDR3 contains 16 residues. Germline V CDR1 and CDR2: DFQATT, SNEGSKA (reference sequence). V was clipped by 0 bases and J by 7 bases; unmatched bases: 11. For the CDR3, the DNA is TGCAGTGCTAGAGAGGGGACAGGGAAGATGATGAATACGCAGTATTTT. Translated, it gives CSAREGTGKMMNTQYF.

This clonotype showed up many times. This chain uses TRBV27 with TRBJ1-5; D is undetermined. Germline V lookup: CDR1 MNHEY, CDR2 SMNVEV (reference sequence). The CDR3 runs 14 residues. Trimming took off 3 bases at V and 1 base at J, with 7 bases between the two ends. CDR3: CASSFGMSNQPQHF. DNA for the CDR3: TGTGCCAGCAGTTTCGGAATGAGCAATCAGCCCCAGCATTTT.

In regard to this clonotype: A single base separates this from a much larger clone, so it may be a read error. The chain uses TRBV5-3 and TRBJ2-7; D gene unclear. TRBV5-3 is an open reading frame whose function is uncertain. This CDR3 spans 14 amino acids. CDR3 residues: CASSLEDGSYEQYF. The CDR3 coding sequence is TGTGCCAGCAGCTTGGAAGACGGCTCCTACGAGCAGTACTTC.

This clonotype occurred many times. The genes are TRBV12-3 or TRBV12-4 and TRBJ2-5, with D possibly being TRBD1 or TRBD2 (5 bases each). This CDR3 comprises 16 residues. Trimming stripped 11 bases from V and 4 bases from J, with 26 bases between. CDR3 protein: CAPFGDRGRVGETQYF. For the CDR3, the DNA is TGTGCCCCCTTCGGGGACCGAGGCAGGGTCGGAGAGACCCAGTACTTC.

Many counts were recorded for this clonotype. This chain links TRBV19 with TRBJ2-7, with 10 bases lining up with TRBD1. Trimming at V came to 8 bases and at J to 2 bases, leaving 0 bases not matched to a gene. The CDR3 spans 12 residues. From germline, CDR1 is LNHDA and CDR2 SQIVND (reference sequence). Here the CDR3 reads CASGTGAYEQYF. In DNA, the CDR3 is TGTGCCAGTGGGACAGGGGCCTACGAGCAGTACTTC.

As regards this clonotype: A much larger clone differs from this one at a single base, so this may be a read error. This chain uses TRBV19 with TRBJ2-5, with D hard to call. The CDR3 sequence is 13 residues long. Per the germline V gene, CDR1 is LNHDA and CDR2 is SQIVND (reference sequence). CDR3 nucleotides: TGTGCCAGTAGTATACACAACCAAGGGACCCAGTACTTC. Its translation is CASSIHNQGTQYF. Combining the CDR3 with reference TRBV19 and TRBJ2-5 gives the whole variable domain DGGITQSPKYLFRKEGQNVTLSCEQNLNHDAMYWYRQDPGQGLRLIYYSQIVNDFQKGDIAEGYSVSREKKESFPLTVTSAQKNPTAFYLCASSIHNQGTQYFGPGTRLLVL.

This clonotype was seen at least ten times. The chain recombines TRBV30 with TRBJ2-2, with D unresolved. This CDR3 has 12 amino acids. With 3 bases removed from V and 7 bases from J, the gap between germline ends came to 9 bases. CDR1 and CDR2 from the germline V gene are GTSNPN and SVGIG (reference sequence). CDR3 sequence (DNA): TGTGCCTGGAGCCCCACCGTCGGGGAGCTGTTTTTT. Protein product: CAWSPTVGELFF.

As regards this clonotype: Just one base apart from a much larger clone, this may be a read error. The chain links TRBV27 to TRBJ2-3, with TRBD2 matching 7 bases. CDR1 and CDR2 (germline): MNHEY, SMNVEV (reference sequence). The CDR3 covers 14 residues. With V trimmed by 1 base and J by 5 bases, 3 bases remained unmatched. This CDR3 is CASSLWGEGDTQYF. For the CDR3, the DNA is TGTGCCAGCAGTTTATGGGGGGAGGGAGATACGCAGTATTTT.

This clonotype is termed medium-sized. The chain uses TRBV28 and TRBJ2-7; 7 nucleotides align to TRBD1. The CDR3 sequence is 14 residues long. The V gene's germline CDR1 is MDHEN and CDR2 SYDVKM. The trim removed 6 bases at V and 0 bases at J, leaving 5 bases unmatched. The CDR3 here is CASSPRDSSYEQYF. The DNA of the CDR3 is TGTGCCAGCAGCCCCCGGGACAGCTCCTACGAGCAGTACTTC.

This clonotype was seen many times. The chain is built from TRBV6-7 and TRBJ1-1, with D perhaps TRBD1 (6 bases). TRBV6-7 is given ORF status, its function remaining uncertain. The CDR3 spans 13 residues. Trimming removed 9 bases at V and 3 bases at J, with 14 bases between. The CDR3 is CARQGLGDTEAFF. Written as DNA, the CDR3 is TGTGCCAGACAGGGTTTGGGGGACACTGAAGCTTTCTTT.

V gene TRBV6-6 combines with J gene TRBJ2-7, with D possibly matching TRBD1 (6 bases). The CDR3 covers 16 residues. Germline CDR1 is MNHNY and CDR2 is SVGAGI (reference sequence). The V gene lost 2 bases and the J gene lost 0 bases, with 14 bases spanning the gap. The CDR3 here is CASSYPDSFTSYEQYF. CDR3 DNA sequence: TGTGCCAGCAGTTACCCGGACAGTTTTACCTCCTACGAGCAGTACTTC.